This T cell receptor (beta chain) derives from a study of post-analysis software for immune sequencing data. Background on the study: Patients with relapsing-remitting, secondary progressive and progressive-relapsing multiple sclerosis courses were all represented. Regarding the study as a whole: Significantly decreased normalized Chao1 diversity was recorded for multiple sclerosis patients relative to controls.

Carried by the TCR beta cDNA libraries were unique molecular identifiers. Starting from around 0.96 to 9.9 million T cells, the study yielded roughly 0.5 million cDNA molecules. Via MiXCR, TCRdb re-called the PCR reads, giving one row per CDR3 protein. The data show hundreds of thousands of distinct CDR3 sequences, approximately 57% seen once. This clonotype was detected only a few times. Its specificity is not known. The clonotype comes from a girl aged 10 to 17 with multiple sclerosis. The sample taken for sequencing was blood.

The CDR3 DNA reads TGTGCCAGCTGGCCGACAGGGGCCTACGAGCAGTACTTC. This gives the protein CASWPTGAYEQYF. The J gene is TRBJ2-5, the V gene TRBV6-5, with 8 positions matching TRBD1. The closer fit of TRBJ2-7 to the DNA end suggests the J call may be wrong. This CDR3 region has 13 residues. CDR1 MNHEY and CDR2 SVGAGI come from the germline V gene.